A single sample gave rise to the 15 T cell receptor beta chains below, sequenced in a study of blood T cell repertoires in COVID-19. Produced via immunoSEQ multiplex PCR; TCRdb's table is partial and in-frame only. Among about 300,000 clones listed, roughly 90% were seen once. Sequencing was done on a sample of peripheral blood. These receptors were taken from a woman aged 30 to 39 with COVID-19, enrolled during active disease.

The chain employs TRBV19 and TRBJ2-7; 8 bases line up with TRBD1. CDR1 and CDR2 (germline): LNHDA, SQIVND (reference sequence). Trimming cost V 2 bases and J 3 bases; bases outside gene matches: 6. This CDR3 has 15 residues. CDR3: CASSINGQGFYEQYF. For the CDR3, the DNA is TGTGCCAGTAGTATAAACGGACAGGGATTCTACGAGCAGTACTTC.

CDR3 region: CASSYSPQSNTEAFF. CDR3 coding DNA: TGTGCCAGCAGTTACTCTCCGCAGTCGAACACTGAAGCTTTCTTT. V usage is TRBV6-5 and J usage is TRBJ1-1; D unclear. Trimming took off 0 bases at V and 1 base at J, with 9 bases between the two ends. Germline V gives CDR1 MNHEY, CDR2 SVGAGI. The CDR3 is 15 amino acids.

The chain links TRBV27 to TRBJ1-1; D call uncertain. Germline CDR1 is MNHEY and CDR2 is SMNVEV (reference sequence). The CDR3 extends over 15 amino acids. V was pared by 6 bases and J by 5 bases, with 19 bases between. The DNA for the CDR3 is TGTGCCAGCAGCTCCGCGCTTTACGAGTGGACTGAAGCTTTCTTT. Amino acid sequence: CASSSALYEWTEAFF.

V is TRBV4-1 and J is TRBJ1-4; TRBD1 is a possible D gene (5 bases). The CDR3 covers 16 residues. Germline lookup yields CDR1 MGHRA and CDR2 YSYEKL. Trimming took off 0 bases at V and 8 bases at J, with 16 bases between the two ends. The CDR3 here is CASSQEGAGQREKLFF. For the CDR3, the DNA is TGCGCCAGCAGCCAAGAAGGGGCAGGGCAGAGAGAAAAACTGTTTTTT.

The chain is built from TRBV28 and TRBJ2-7; weak D call: TRBD1 (6 bases). In germline, CDR1 is MDHEN, CDR2 SYDVKM. The V and J ends lost 4 bases and 1 base respectively, with 14 bases between them. The CDR3 consists of 15 residues. DNA of the CDR3: TGTGCCAGCAGTTCTATCCGGGACATTTCCTACGAGCAGTACTTC. It translates to CASSSIRDISYEQYF.

The chain couples TRBV15 to TRBJ2-1, with a tentative D call TRBD2 (5 bases). The V gene's germline CDR1 is LNHNV and CDR2 YYDKDF (reference sequence). The V and J ends lost 0 bases and 1 base respectively, with 13 bases between them. The CDR3 is 17 amino acids. For the CDR3, the DNA is TGTGCCACCAGCAGAGATCGAGGCGGGTATTCCTACAATGAGCAGTTCTTC. It specifies CATSRDRGGYSYNEQFF. The whole variable domain, remainder taken from reference TRBV15 and TRBJ2-1, is DAMVIQNPRYQVTQFGKPVTLSCSQTLNHNVMYWYQQKSSQAPKLLFHYYDKDFNNEADTPDNFQSRRPNTSFCFLDIRSPGLGDTAMYLCATSRDRGGYSYNEQFFGPGTRLTVL.

This clone showed up just once. This chain connects TRBV6-1 to TRBJ2-6; D is unclear. The germline V gene encodes CDR1 MNHNS and CDR2 SASEGT. V was trimmed by 1 base and J by 2 bases, leaving 6 bases between them. The CDR3 runs 15 residues. The CDR3 here is CASSEGQAGANVLTF. In nucleotides, the CDR3 is TGTGCCAGCAGTGAAGGGCAGGCTGGGGCCAACGTCCTGACTTTC.

The gene calls are TRBV10-3 and TRBJ2-6; 11 positions match TRBD1. CDR1 and CDR2 (germline): ENHRY, SYGVKD. The CDR3 length is 17 residues. The J segment lost 0 bases and the V segment lost 10 bases, leaving 8 bases of the junction unmatched. The CDR3 spells CATTYGTGGSGANVLTF. The CDR3 DNA reads as TGTGCCACCACTTATGGGACAGGGGGCTCTGGGGCCAACGTCCTGACTTTC.

The chain couples TRBV11-2 to TRBJ1-2; D may be TRBD1 (6 bases). V lost 5 bases and J 2 bases, leaving 12 bases between the germline ends. The CDR3 spans 14 residues. Germline lookup yields CDR1 SGHAT and CDR2 FQNNGV. CDR3 DNA sequence: TGTGCCAGCAGCCCTACTGACAGGAACTATGGCTACACCTTC. The encoded protein is CASSPTDRNYGYTF.

This clone was found once. The chain carries TRBV10-3 and TRBJ1-5; no definite D call. Trimming removed 0 bases from V and 8 bases from J, with 5 bases in between. The CDR3 sequence is 12 residues long. Germline V gene sequence: CDR1 ENHRY, CDR2 SYGVKD. DNA of the CDR3: TGTGCCATCAGTGAGTCGAACAAGCCCCAGCATTTT. Amino acid sequence: CAISESNKPQHF.

The chain carries TRBV19 and TRBJ1-5, with 7 bases that match TRBD1. The V segment lost 3 bases and the J segment 3 bases; nucleotides outside the gene matches: 5. The CDR3 is made up of 15 amino acids. Germline assignment: CDR1 LNHDA and CDR2 SQIVND (reference sequence). CDR3 sequence (DNA): TGTGCCAGTAGTATCGGCGGACAGGTCAATCAGCCCCAGCATTTT. Translation: CASSIGGQVNQPQHF.

The genes are TRBV5-4 and TRBJ1-2; unclear D gene. The CDR3 consists of 15 residues. The germline V and J ends were trimmed by 0 bases and 0 bases, with 9 bases remaining between them. The V gene's germline CDR1 is SGHNT and CDR2 YYREEE (reference sequence). The CDR3 reads CASSLGLPANYGYTF. The DNA for the CDR3 is TGTGCCAGCAGCTTGGGACTACCGGCTAACTATGGCTACACCTTC.

The J gene is TRBJ1-1, the V gene TRBV27; weak D call: TRBD1 (6 bases). Between the trimmed V and J ends, which lost 2 bases and 6 bases, there was a span of 13 bases. Germline CDR1 and CDR2: MNHEY and SMNVEV (reference sequence). The CDR3 contains 14 residues. This chain's CDR3 is CASSLGGGVAEAFF. The CDR3 region has the DNA TGTGCCAGCAGTTTAGGGGGCGGAGTGGCTGAAGCTTTCTTT.

This clone occurred once. The rearrangement joins TRBV14 to TRBJ2-2; D is unclear. Trimming stripped 2 bases from V and 5 bases from J, with 9 bases between. In germline, CDR1 is SGHDN, CDR2 FVKESK. This CDR3 has 14 amino acids. As DNA, the CDR3 is TGTGCCAGCAGCCAAAATTCCAGGACCGGGGAGCTGTTTTTT. Translating gives CASSQNSRTGELFF.

This chain uses TRBV11-2 with TRBJ1-1; D is perhaps TRBD1 (6 bases). In germline, CDR1 is SGHAT, CDR2 FQNNGV. The CDR3 has 12 amino acids. Deletions cut 5 bases from V and 5 bases from J, with 9 bases between. The chain's CDR3 is CASSKQGTEAFF. CDR3 DNA: TGTGCCAGCAGCAAACAGGGTACTGAAGCTTTCTTT.